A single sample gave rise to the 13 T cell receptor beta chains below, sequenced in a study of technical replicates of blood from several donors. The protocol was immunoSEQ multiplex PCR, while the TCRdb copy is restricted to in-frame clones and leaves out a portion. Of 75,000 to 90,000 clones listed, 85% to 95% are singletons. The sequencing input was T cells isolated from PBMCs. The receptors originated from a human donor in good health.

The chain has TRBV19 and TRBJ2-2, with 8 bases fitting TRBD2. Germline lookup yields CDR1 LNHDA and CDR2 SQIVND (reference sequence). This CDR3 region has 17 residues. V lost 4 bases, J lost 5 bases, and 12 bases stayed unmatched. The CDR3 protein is CASSTPQREIRTGELFF. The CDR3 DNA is TGTGCCAGTAGTACCCCCCAGCGGGAGATTAGGACCGGGGAGCTGTTTTTT.

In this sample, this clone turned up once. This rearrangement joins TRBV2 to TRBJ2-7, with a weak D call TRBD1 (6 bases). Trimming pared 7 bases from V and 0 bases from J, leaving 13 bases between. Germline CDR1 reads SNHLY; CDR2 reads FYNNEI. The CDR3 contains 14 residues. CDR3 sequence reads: CASIRGDTSYEQYF. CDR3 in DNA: TGTGCCAGCATAAGAGGGGACACCTCCTACGAGCAGTACTTC.

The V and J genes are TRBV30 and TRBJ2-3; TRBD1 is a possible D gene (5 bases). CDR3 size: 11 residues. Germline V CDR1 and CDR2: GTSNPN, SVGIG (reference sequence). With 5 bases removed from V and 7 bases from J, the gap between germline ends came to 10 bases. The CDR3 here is CAWASGYTQYF. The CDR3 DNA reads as TGTGCCTGGGCCTCAGGGTATACGCAGTATTTT.

CDR3 in DNA: TGTGCCAGCAACGCTGGGACAGGGGGGTGGGAGCAGTACTTC. Translating gives CASNAGTGGWEQYF. J is TRBJ2-7 and V is TRBV7-9, with 11 nucleotides matching TRBD1. This CDR3 is 14 amino acids long. J gave up 7 bases and V 7 bases, and 9 bases lay outside the gene matches. The germline gives CDR1 SEHNR, CDR2 FQNEAQ (reference sequence).

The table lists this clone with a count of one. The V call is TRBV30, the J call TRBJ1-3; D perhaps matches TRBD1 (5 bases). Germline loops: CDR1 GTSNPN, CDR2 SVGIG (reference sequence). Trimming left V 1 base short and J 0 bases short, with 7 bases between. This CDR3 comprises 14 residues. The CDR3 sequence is CAWSAGGSGNTIYF. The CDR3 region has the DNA TGTGCCTGGAGTGCGGGGGGCTCTGGAAACACCATATATTTT.

CDR3 coding DNA: TGTGCCAGCGGAGTCACCTTGAACACTGAAGCTTTCTTT. It codes for CASGVTLNTEAFF. The chain is built from TRBV6-1 and TRBJ1-1; D not resolved. The CDR3 extends over 13 amino acids. The germline V and J ends were trimmed by 8 bases and 0 bases, with 10 bases remaining between them. In germline, CDR1 is MNHNS, CDR2 SASEGT.

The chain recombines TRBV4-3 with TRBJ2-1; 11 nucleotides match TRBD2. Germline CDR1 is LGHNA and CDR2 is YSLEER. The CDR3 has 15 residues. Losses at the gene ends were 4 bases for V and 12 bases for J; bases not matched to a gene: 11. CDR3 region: CASSPGTSGTYLQFF. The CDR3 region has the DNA TGCGCCAGCAGCCCCGGGACTAGCGGCACATACCTGCAGTTCTTC.

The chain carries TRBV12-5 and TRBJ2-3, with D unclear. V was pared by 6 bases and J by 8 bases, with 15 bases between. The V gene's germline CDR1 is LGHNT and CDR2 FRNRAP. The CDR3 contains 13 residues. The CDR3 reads CASGPGGEVTQYF. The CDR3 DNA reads TGTGCTAGTGGCCCCGGCGGCGAGGTTACGCAGTATTTT.

DNA of the CDR3: TGTGCCAGCAGTGAACCGGAAAAACTGTTTTTT. Amino acid sequence: CASSEPEKLFF. The rearrangement uses TRBV2 and TRBJ1-4; D is unresolved. V was cut by 2 bases and J by 8 bases, with 3 bases left in between. Germline V gene data show CDR1 as SNHLY and CDR2 as FYNNEI. The CDR3 has 11 residues.

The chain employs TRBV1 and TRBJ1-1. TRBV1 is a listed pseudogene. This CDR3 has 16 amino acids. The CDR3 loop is CTSSQDGLKESTEAFF. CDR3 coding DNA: TGCACCAGCAGCCAAGATGGATTGAAGGAGTCCACTGAAGCTTTCTTT.

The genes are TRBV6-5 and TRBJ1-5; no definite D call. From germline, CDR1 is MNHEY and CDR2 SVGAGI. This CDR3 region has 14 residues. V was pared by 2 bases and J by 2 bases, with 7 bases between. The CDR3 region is CASSYLAGNQPQHF. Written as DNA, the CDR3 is TGTGCCAGCAGTTACCTGGCCGGCAATCAGCCCCAGCATTTT.

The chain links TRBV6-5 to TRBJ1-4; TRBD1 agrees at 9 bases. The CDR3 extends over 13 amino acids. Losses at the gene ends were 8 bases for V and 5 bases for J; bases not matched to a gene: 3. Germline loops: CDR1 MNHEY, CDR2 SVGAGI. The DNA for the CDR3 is TGTGCCAGCGGGGACAGGGAGAATGAAAAACTGTTTTTT. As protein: CASGDRENEKLFF.

CDR3 nucleotides: TGCGCCAGGGGAGGAGGCGGGAGGGTTAATGAGCAGTTCTTC. Translated, it gives CARGGGGRVNEQFF. This chain links TRBV5-1 with TRBJ2-1; 9 bases are shared with TRBD2. Trimming cost V 8 bases and J 7 bases; bases outside gene matches: 10. Germline V gene lookup returns CDR1 SGHRS and CDR2 YFSETQ. CDR3 length equals 14 residues.